Shown below are 23 T cell receptor beta chains from a single sample sequenced in a study of regulatory T cells. Study observations and caveats: Hydrophobic residues at CDR3 positions 6 and 7 were enriched in conventional CD4+ T cells of CD3G-deficient patients.

The antigens of these receptors remain unknown. The primer mix had 52 TRBV and 13 TRBJ primers. Generated by immunoSEQ multiplex PCR, the TCRdb table keeps only in-frame clones and is missing some. The sample holds tens of thousands of clones; 88% are singletons and the top ten take 1.3%. The sequencing input was conventional CD4+ T cells sorted from blood. These receptors were collected from a child between 10 and 17 years old with CD3G deficiency.

V usage is TRBV6-6 and J usage is TRBJ1-1; 8 bases are a match to TRBD1. Germline V CDR1 and CDR2: MNHNY, SVGAGI (reference sequence). The CDR3 length is 13 residues. Unmatched junction bases numbered 3, after V lost 6 bases and J lost 3 bases. The CDR3 loop is CASRRTGYTEAFF. CDR3 nucleotide sequence: TGTGCCAGCAGACGGACAGGGTACACTGAAGCTTTCTTT.

Notes on this clone: The junction departs from germline at one end; a sequencing error may be responsible. J is TRBJ2-7 and V is TRBV27; 10 positions agree with TRBD2. The CDR3 sequence is 13 residues long. The germline V gene encodes CDR1 MNHEY and CDR2 SMNVEV (reference sequence). The CDR3 coding sequence is TGTGCCAGCAGCATAGAACCGGGACTAGCGTTGCACTTC. Its protein is CASSIEPGLALHF.

This clone was seen a single time. The chain has TRBV5-1 and TRBJ2-3; 8 nucleotides line up with TRBD2. The CDR3 length is 15 residues. Trimming at V came to 4 bases and at J to 2 bases, leaving 6 bases not matched to a gene. Germline loops: CDR1 SGHRS, CDR2 YFSETQ. For the CDR3, the DNA is TGCGCCAGCAGCAGCGGACTAGCTCCCACAGATACGCAGTATTTT. Translated: CASSSGLAPTDTQYF.

The chain recombines TRBV6-1 with TRBJ2-1; either TRBD1 or TRBD2 may fit D (7 bases each). This CDR3 has 18 residues. The V gene's germline CDR1 is MNHNS and CDR2 SASEGT. Trimming removed 4 bases at V and 4 bases at J, with 23 bases between. The CDR3 reads CASSGRGGGSGTYNEQFF. The CDR3 DNA sequence: TGTGCCAGCAGTGGACGGGGAGGGGGCAGCGGGACTTACAATGAGCAGTTCTTC.

V usage is TRBV30 and J usage is TRBJ1-1; a weak D match, TRBD1 (6 bases). Trimming pared 2 bases from V and 7 bases from J, leaving 17 bases between. CDR3 length: 14 amino acids. Germline CDR1 GTSNPN, CDR2 SVGIG (reference sequence). CDR3 DNA: TGTGCCTGGAGTCGCGGCAGGGGTGTTGGTGAAGCTTTCTTT. Its translation is CAWSRGRGVGEAFF.

J is TRBJ2-7 and V is TRBV28; TRBD2 might be the D (5 bases). Trimming removed 4 bases at V and 0 bases at J, with 13 bases between. The V gene's germline CDR1 is MDHEN and CDR2 SYDVKM. This CDR3 has 15 amino acids. CDR3 sequence (DNA): TGTGCCAGCAGTTCGTGGACTCTTGGCTCCTACGAGCAGTACTTC. This translates into CASSSWTLGSYEQYF.

The chain joins TRBV9 to TRBJ2-2, with 12 nucleotides matching TRBD2. The V gene's germline CDR1 is SGDLS and CDR2 YYNGEE. The CDR3 runs to 15 residues. The J segment lost 7 bases and the V segment lost 4 bases, leaving 5 bases of the junction unmatched. The chain's CDR3 is CASSPSGRALGELFF. Written as DNA, the CDR3 is TGTGCCAGCAGCCCTAGCGGGAGGGCTCTCGGGGAGCTGTTTTTT.

V gene TRBV18 combines with J gene TRBJ2-5, with TRBD2 matching 8 bases. Per germline, CDR1 KGHSH and CDR2 LQKENI. Losses at the gene ends were 3 bases for V and 4 bases for J; bases not matched to a gene: 1. The CDR3 extends over 13 amino acids. CDR3 protein: CASSPGTRETQYF. The CDR3 DNA reads TGTGCCAGCTCACCGGGGACTAGAGAGACCCAGTACTTC.

The chain carries TRBV13 and TRBJ1-3, with unresolved D. This CDR3 has 14 residues. Trimming shortened V by 0 bases and J by 4 bases, and 7 bases separated the two germline ends. Germline CDR1 PRHDT, CDR2 FYEKMQ (reference sequence). In nucleotides, the CDR3 is TGTGCCAGCAGCTTAGGGTCAGCAGGAAACACCATATATTTT. It yields the protein CASSLGSAGNTIYF.

The chain recombines TRBV28 with TRBJ2-2, with D possibly TRBD2 on 5 matching bases. CDR3 length: 17 amino acids. Germline V gene data show CDR1 as MDHEN and CDR2 as SYDVKM. Between the trimmed V and J ends, which lost 2 bases and 4 bases, there was a span of 17 bases. The CDR3 region is CASSLRFWGRGTGELFF. The CDR3 coding sequence is TGTGCCAGCAGTTTAAGGTTCTGGGGTCGGGGCACCGGGGAGCTGTTTTTT.

This clone was found a few times. J is TRBJ2-2 and V is TRBV7-8, with D perhaps TRBD2 (5 bases). The CDR3 consists of 16 residues. Per the germline V gene, CDR1 is SGHVS and CDR2 is FQNEAQ. Trimming cost V 1 base and J 1 base, with 10 bases left between them. CDR3 amino acids: CASSLDSGRNTGELFF. As DNA, the CDR3 is TGTGCCAGCAGCTTAGACAGCGGAAGGAACACCGGGGAGCTGTTTTTT.

This chain uses TRBV28 with TRBJ2-7; 14 positions agree with TRBD2. After removal of 6 bases from V and 3 bases from J, the junction contained 4 bases not matched to a gene. The CDR3 has 15 amino acids. Germline loops: CDR1 MDHEN, CDR2 SYDVKM. CDR3 in amino acids: CASRGTSGSNYEQYF. The CDR3 DNA follows: TGTGCCAGCAGGGGGACTAGCGGGAGTAACTACGAGCAGTACTTC.

The CDR3 bases are TGTGCCAGCCGAACAGGGGGCCTTAGAAATGAGCAGTTCTTC. Residues: CASRTGGLRNEQFF. V gene TRBV18 combines with J gene TRBJ2-1, with 9 bases identical to TRBD1. Losses at the gene ends were 8 bases for V and 7 bases for J; bases not matched to a gene: 9. The CDR3 consists of 14 residues. In germline, CDR1 is KGHSH, CDR2 LQKENI.

The J gene is TRBJ2-2, the V gene TRBV5-1, with D uncertain. Germline CDR1 and CDR2: SGHRS and YFSETQ. V was shortened by 0 bases and J by 6 bases, with 12 bases between the two germline ends. This CDR3 has 15 amino acids. CDR3 amino acids: CASSLGGSVAGELFF. DNA for the CDR3: TGCGCCAGCAGCTTGGGGGGTTCAGTTGCCGGGGAGCTGTTTTTT.

V usage is TRBV6-1 and J usage is TRBJ2-5; D is perhaps TRBD1 or TRBD2 (5 bases each). The CDR3 loop spans 15 amino acids. Trimming pared 6 bases from V and 2 bases from J, leaving 16 bases between. Germline CDR1 is MNHNS and CDR2 is SASEGT. The CDR3 nucleotides are TGTGCCAGCAGCATTACCGGGACGGTTCAAGAGACCCAGTACTTC. Amino acids: CASSITGTVQETQYF.

This clone has only one observation. The rearrangement uses TRBV28 and TRBJ1-5; D is unclear. This CDR3 region has 12 residues. Germline-derived CDR1 and CDR2 are MDHEN and SYDVKM. Trimming removed 6 bases from V and 5 bases from J, with 8 bases in between. CDR3 DNA sequence: TGTGCCAGCAGCGGGTATGATCAGCCCCAGCATTTT. Its protein product is CASSGYDQPQHF. Full variable domain (missing parts from reference TRBV28 and TRBJ1-5): DVKVTQSSRYLVKRTGEKVFLECVQDMDHENMFWYRQDPGLGLRLIYFSYDVKMKEKGDIPEGYSVSREKKERFSLILESASTNQTSMYLCASSGYDQPQHFGDGTRLSIL.

This clone was seen once. This chain connects TRBV28 to TRBJ1-5; tentative D call: TRBD1 (6 bases). CDR1 is MDHEN and CDR2 is SYDVKM in the germline V gene. The CDR3 is made up of 16 amino acids. V was cut by 6 bases and J by 0 bases, with 15 bases left in between. CDR3 sequence reads: CASSNRATYSNQPQHF. CDR3 DNA: TGTGCCAGCAGCAACAGGGCTACTTATAGCAATCAGCCCCAGCATTTT.

The rearrangement joins TRBV18 to TRBJ2-1; 7 nucleotides agree with TRBD2. The germline V gene has CDR1 KGHSH and CDR2 LQKENI. V was clipped by 2 bases and J by 6 bases; unmatched bases: 7. The CDR3 spans 15 residues. CDR3 amino acids: CASSPLGGSLNEQFF. In DNA form, the CDR3 reads TGTGCCAGCTCACCATTGGGCGGGAGCCTCAATGAGCAGTTCTTC.

The chain has TRBV7-9 and TRBJ2-1; 10 bases are shared with TRBD2. From germline, CDR1 is SEHNR and CDR2 FQNEAQ (reference sequence). This CDR3 is 15 amino acids long. V dropped 5 bases and J dropped 9; count of bases not matched to a gene: 10. The CDR3 coding sequence is TGTGCCAGCAGCCGCGGGCTAGCGGGAGCTGGTGAGCAGTTCTTC. Translated: CASSRGLAGAGEQFF.

This sequence joins TRBV5-1 and TRBJ2-6; D gene ambiguous. The CDR3 totals 14 residues. Germline loops: CDR1 SGHRS, CDR2 YFSETQ. Between the trimmed V and J ends, which lost 5 bases and 2 bases, there was a span of 8 bases. The CDR3 loop is CASRPAAGANVLTF. The CDR3 DNA follows: TGCGCCAGCAGGCCCGCGGCTGGGGCCAACGTCCTGACTTTC.

The chain employs TRBV7-8 and TRBJ2-5, with 10 positions matching TRBD2. The CDR3 is 16 residues long. Germline lookup yields CDR1 SGHVS and CDR2 FQNEAQ. Losses at the gene ends were 4 bases for V and 4 bases for J; bases not matched to a gene: 9. CDR3 amino acids: CASSSRAGGVGETQYF. CDR3 bases: TGTGCCAGCAGCTCTCGAGCGGGAGGGGTTGGAGAGACCCAGTACTTC.

This clone was counted once. The chain is built from TRBV5-1 and TRBJ2-7; TRBD1 might be the D (6 bases). Trimming pared 0 bases from V and 6 bases from J, leaving 13 bases between. CDR3 length: 14 amino acids. Per the germline V gene, CDR1 is SGHRS and CDR2 is YFSETQ. In DNA form, the CDR3 reads TGCGCCAGCAGCTTGGACAGGGCCGGAGGCGAGCAGTACTTC. Residues: CASSLDRAGGEQYF.

The CDR3 DNA sequence: TGTGCCAGCAGTTTAGGGGGACGGGTGAATCAGCCCCAGCATTTT. This gives the protein CASSLGGRVNQPQHF. This chain links TRBV28 with TRBJ1-5, with TRBD1 as a possible D gene (5 bases). The germline V gene has CDR1 MDHEN and CDR2 SYDVKM. The CDR3 sequence is 15 residues long. V gave up 2 bases and J gave up 4 bases, with 12 bases separating them.